This passage covers 23 T cell receptor beta chains from one sample sequenced in a study of T-cell memory formation after mild COVID-19. A single record per CDR3 protein comes from TCRdb applying MiXCR to the 5' RACE reads. The sample shows roughly 160,000 distinct CDR3 sequences, 11% of them seen only once. Source material: PBMCs or a T cell subset sorted from them (not recorded which). Receptors were obtained from a man aged 18 to 35 who had mild COVID-19 (a few samples of this study predate the infection). Cell type and time point are not known.

V usage is TRBV5-1 and J usage is TRBJ2-7; the D gene is possibly TRBD2 (5 bases). The CDR3 covers 16 residues. Germline V gives CDR1 SGHRS, CDR2 YFSETQ. V lost 0 bases and J 8 bases, leaving 21 bases between the germline ends. Written as DNA, the CDR3 is TGCGCCAGCAGCTTGGACCCGCGGCAGGCGGGCCTCCAGCAGTACTTC. Translating it yields CASSLDPRQAGLQQYF.

This clonotype was seen repeatedly, ten times or more. The chain carries TRBV5-4 and TRBJ2-3; tentative D call: TRBD2 (7 bases). Germline V gene data show CDR1 as SGHNT and CDR2 as YYREEE (reference sequence). V was pared by 4 bases and J by 2 bases, with 11 bases between. This CDR3 is built from 14 residues. CDR3 in amino acids: CASSRGGPTDTQYF. In DNA form, the CDR3 reads TGTGCCAGCAGCAGGGGGGGTCCCACAGATACGCAGTATTTT.

This clonotype appeared a few times. The chain has TRBV9 and TRBJ2-2; the D is unclear. There are 15 residues in the CDR3. V lost 0 bases and J lost 9, with 15 bases in between. Germline loops: CDR1 SGDLS, CDR2 YYNGEE. The CDR3 reads CASSVGPESLRELFF. DNA for the CDR3: TGTGCCAGCAGCGTAGGGCCAGAGTCGCTCCGGGAGCTGTTTTTT.

The V call is TRBV7-9, the J call TRBJ2-3; D unclear. The CDR3 extends over 14 amino acids. Between the trimmed V and J ends, which lost 3 bases and 3 bases, there was a span of 10 bases. Germline V gene data show CDR1 as SEHNR and CDR2 as FQNEAQ (reference sequence). The CDR3 here is CASSFGPATDTQYF. The CDR3 coding sequence is TGTGCCAGCAGCTTTGGACCTGCGACAGATACGCAGTATTTT.

The rearrangement links TRBV6-5 to TRBJ2-5; 8 bases are shared with TRBD2. Germline-derived CDR1 and CDR2 are MNHEY and SVGAGI. CDR3 length equals 17 residues. V dropped 11 bases and J dropped 4; count of bases not matched to a gene: 21. The CDR3 region is CAAQIRRSGGHRETQYF. The CDR3 region has the DNA TGTGCCGCCCAAATTAGGAGGTCGGGGGGGCACCGAGAGACCCAGTACTTC.

V usage is TRBV20-1 and J usage is TRBJ2-6; tentatively, D is TRBD2 (6 bases). Germline V lookup: CDR1 DFQATT, CDR2 SNEGSKA (reference sequence). V gave up 0 bases and J gave up 1 base, with 7 bases separating them. This CDR3 has 15 amino acids. CDR3 region: CSARDGGSGANVLTF. CDR3 DNA sequence: TGCAGTGCTAGAGACGGGGGATCTGGGGCCAACGTCCTGACTTTC.

The CDR3: CASRGSRSYEQYV. DNA of the CDR3: TGCGCCAGCAGGGGTAGTAGGTCCTACGAGCAGTACGTC. The chain employs TRBV10-2 and TRBJ2-7; D uncertain. Germline-derived CDR1 and CDR2 are WSHSY and SAAADI. The V end lost 6 bases, the J end lost 1 base, and 10 bases lay between the germline ends. This CDR3 has 13 residues.

The rearrangement links TRBV12-3 or TRBV12-4 to TRBJ1-5, with a possible D match to TRBD1 (5 bases). Trimming left V 5 bases short and J 6 bases short, with 11 bases between. The CDR3 has 13 amino acids. The CDR3 coding sequence is TGTGCCAGCAGTCAAAGGAGGGGTCAGCCCCAGCATTTT. Translating it yields CASSQRRGQPQHF.

The V and J genes are TRBV5-1 and TRBJ2-3, with 11 positions matching TRBD2. The CDR3 is 16 amino acids. The germline CDR1 and CDR2 sequences are SGHRS and YFSETQ. V dropped 4 bases and J dropped 2; count of bases not matched to a gene: 6. The CDR3 is CASSTGTSGLTDTQYF. The CDR3 nucleotides read TGCGCCAGCAGCACCGGGACTAGCGGCCTCACAGATACGCAGTATTTT.

This chain joins TRBV12-3 or TRBV12-4 and TRBJ2-1; TRBD2 agrees at 8 bases. V lost 6 bases and J lost 0; bases outside the gene matches: 4. This CDR3 comprises 15 residues. The chain's CDR3 is CASSPGGASYNEQFF. Here the CDR3 DNA reads TGTGCCAGCAGCCCGGGGGGGGCCTCCTACAATGAGCAGTTCTTC.

This clonotype was recorded a few times. V gene TRBV28 combines with J gene TRBJ2-7; the D is unclear. Deletions cut 4 bases from V and 6 bases from J, with 19 bases between. The CDR3 has 15 residues. Germline V gene lookup returns CDR1 MDHEN and CDR2 SYDVKM. The CDR3 region is CASSSSSPRGSEQYV. In DNA, the CDR3 is TGTGCCAGCAGTTCCTCAAGCCCGCGTGGAAGCGAGCAGTACGTC.

In this sample, this clonotype turned up a few times. This chain connects TRBV10-3 to TRBJ2-7, with 11 nucleotides matching TRBD1. This CDR3 has 15 amino acids. CDR1 is ENHRY, CDR2 SYGVKD, per germline. Trimming removed 5 bases from V and 9 bases from J; junction bases left unmatched: 12. CDR3 nucleotide sequence: TGTGCCATCAGTCTCGTCCCGGGACAGGGGGGTGCGCAGTACTTC. Translation gives CAISLVPGQGGAQYF.

Ten or more counts support this clonotype. V usage is TRBV11-2 and J usage is TRBJ1-3; D gene uncertain. Trimming took off 4 bases at V and 0 bases at J, with 16 bases between the two ends. CDR3 length: 17 residues. Germline V gene sequence: CDR1 SGHAT, CDR2 FQNNGV. The CDR3 protein is CASSSRWAGSSGNTIYF. CDR3 bases: TGTGCCAGCAGCTCCCGCTGGGCGGGCAGCTCTGGAAACACCATATATTTT.

There are many counts of this clonotype. The chain employs TRBV7-2 and TRBJ2-7; D possibly corresponds to TRBD2 (6 bases). The germline V gene has CDR1 SGHTA and CDR2 FQGNSA. Trimming took 7 bases from V and 7 from J, leaving 17 bases between them. This CDR3 contains 13 residues. This chain's CDR3 is CASTQTGAREQYF. CDR3 coding DNA: TGTGCCAGCACCCAGACGGGAGCGAGAGAGCAGTACTTC.

This clonotype has just a few counts. V is TRBV18 and J is TRBJ1-5; D is perhaps TRBD1 (6 bases). Between the trimmed V and J ends, which lost 3 bases and 14 bases, there was a span of 17 bases. Germline CDR1 KGHSH, CDR2 LQKENI. There are 13 residues in the CDR3. The CDR3 DNA sequence: TGTGCCAGCTCACCCAACGAGCCGGGACAAAAGCATTTT. Its protein is CASSPNEPGQKHF.

The chain uses TRBV6-5 and TRBJ2-7; maybe TRBD1 (7 bases). The germline CDR1 and CDR2 sequences are MNHEY and SVGAGI. CDR3 size: 17 residues. Between the trimmed V and J ends, which lost 2 bases and 1 base, there was a span of 18 bases. The CDR3 nucleotides read TGTGCCAGCAGTTACCCTGCGGGGTACAGGGGATCCTACGAGCAGTACTTC. Its translation is CASSYPAGYRGSYEQYF.

This chain joins TRBV15 and TRBJ2-1; tentatively, D is TRBD2 (7 bases). This CDR3 has 17 residues. Germline-derived CDR1 and CDR2 are LNHNV and YYDKDF (reference sequence). The V gene lost 5 bases and the J gene lost 3 bases, with 20 bases spanning the gap. The DNA for the CDR3 is TGTGCCACCAGCTCATTTGGCGGGGGCAAAGTCTACAATGAGCAGTTCTTC. It is translated as CATSSFGGGKVYNEQFF.

This clonotype was seen only a few times. The V gene is TRBV9, the J gene TRBJ2-7, with D possibly TRBD1 on 5 matching bases. The germline gives CDR1 SGDLS, CDR2 YYNGEE. V was cut by 0 bases and J by 6 bases, with 10 bases left in between. This CDR3 is built from 13 residues. CDR3 nucleotide sequence: TGTGCCAGCAGCGTAGGCAGGGTTGGCGAGCAGTACTTC. Protein sequence: CASSVGRVGEQYF. The entire variable domain, with the rest obtained from reference TRBV9 and TRBJ2-7, is as follows: DSGVTQTPKHLITATGQRVTLRCSPRSGDLSVYWYQQSLDQGLQFLIQYYNGEERAKGNILERFSAQQFPDLHSELNLSSLELGDSALYFCASSVGRVGEQYFGPGTRLTVT.

This clonotype was detected a few times. V usage is TRBV28 and J usage is TRBJ1-2; a weak D match, TRBD1 (5 bases). Trimming cost V 11 bases and J 2 bases, with 9 bases left between them. Germline-derived CDR1 and CDR2 are MDHEN and SYDVKM. The CDR3 contains 11 residues. The CDR3 nucleotides read TGTGCCGGGGCATCAAACTATGGCTACACCTTC. Translated: CAGASNYGYTF.

J is TRBJ1-1 and V is TRBV4-3; the D is unclear. The CDR3 is 14 amino acids. CDR1 is LGHNA and CDR2 is YSLEER in the germline V gene. Trimming removed 0 bases at V and 6 bases at J, with 11 bases between. The CDR3 region has the DNA TGCGCCAGCAGCCAAGACAGGAAAGGGCCTGAAGCTTTCTTT. This sequence encodes CASSQDRKGPEAFF.

This clonotype was counted only a few times. The chain joins TRBV15 to TRBJ2-6, with a weak D call TRBD1 (6 bases). CDR1 is LNHNV and CDR2 is YYDKDF in the germline V gene (reference sequence). V lost 8 bases and J 2 bases, leaving 10 bases between the germline ends. The CDR3 has 14 residues. The CDR3 reads CATAAGAGANVLTF. CDR3 nucleotides: TGTGCCACCGCGGCAGGGGCTGGGGCCAACGTCCTGACTTTC. The full variable domain, rest sourced from reference TRBV15 and TRBJ2-6, is DAMVIQNPRYQVTQFGKPVTLSCSQTLNHNVMYWYQQKSSQAPKLLFHYYDKDFNNEADTPDNFQSRRPNTSFCFLDIRSPGLGDTAMYLCATAAGAGANVLTFGAGSRLTVL.

In its sample, this clonotype was seen a few times. V gene TRBV20-1 combines with J gene TRBJ1-1; weak D call: TRBD1 (6 bases). The CDR3 covers 15 residues. The germline V gene encodes CDR1 DFQATT and CDR2 SNEGSKA (reference sequence). The V and J ends lost 6 bases and 3 bases respectively, with 20 bases between them. As DNA, the CDR3 is TGCAGTGCACCCGGCGCCGGACAGCGGTACACTGAAGCTTTCTTT. This codes for CSAPGAGQRYTEAFF.

This clonotype was seen at least ten times. The genes are TRBV7-2 and TRBJ2-5; 9 nucleotides align to TRBD1. CDR1 and CDR2 from the germline V gene are SGHTA and FQGNSA. This CDR3 comprises 13 residues. V shed 5 bases, J shed 5 bases, and the junction held 3 bases outside the gene matches. The CDR3 nucleotides read TGTGCCAGCAGCGGCGGGACAGGGGAGACCCAGTACTTC. Its protein is CASSGGTGETQYF.